These 10 T cell receptor beta chains share one sample of origin, sequenced in a study of blood T cells in healthy people across ages. Together with a sample-barcoded 5' primer, a J-beta primer mix was included in a second PCR lasting about 7 to 11 cycles. TCRdb called the 5' RACE reads again in MiXCR, with one record for every CDR3 protein. The sample gives roughly 560,000 distinct CDR3 sequences, less than 25% of which show up once; just over 8.5% is in the top ten. These data were also reused for a study on T cells of mothers and their children.

The sequenced material came from blood. These receptors were obtained from a boy aged 5-17 years in good health.

This rearrangement joins TRBV27 to TRBJ1-3, with 8 bases fitting TRBD1. This CDR3 contains 15 residues. The junction had 10 bases not matched to a gene; V was cut back by 6 bases and J by 6 bases. Germline V gene sequence: CDR1 MNHEY, CDR2 SMNVEV (reference sequence). The CDR3 DNA sequence: TGTGCCAGCAGGGCTACAGGGGGTACGGAAAACACCATATATTTT. This encodes CASRATGGTENTIYF.

The V gene is TRBV15, the J gene TRBJ2-4, with TRBD1 matching 10 bases. Germline V lookup: CDR1 LNHNV, CDR2 YYDKDF (reference sequence). V shed 4 bases, J shed 9 bases, and the junction held 12 bases outside the gene matches. This CDR3 is 16 amino acids long. The chain's CDR3 is CATSKAGTGELSIQYF. The CDR3, as DNA: TGTGCCACCAGCAAAGCCGGGACAGGGGAGTTGAGCATTCAGTACTTC.

Points on this clonotype: Relative to the germline gene, one junction end is altered; a read error may explain this. V is TRBV12-3 or TRBV12-4 and J is TRBJ2-3; perhaps TRBD2 as D (6 bases). The CDR3 is 15 residues long. CDR3 region: CASTPSALSTDAQYF. The CDR3 DNA is TGTGCCAGCACCCCTAGCGCTTTGAGCACAGATGCGCAGTATTTT.

The chain is built from TRBV19 and TRBJ2-5; 11 nucleotides match TRBD1. CDR3 size: 16 residues. V shed 5 bases, J shed 3 bases, and the junction held 8 bases outside the gene matches. Germline-derived CDR1 and CDR2 are LNHDA and SQIVND (reference sequence). CDR3 region: CASSSRGTGGKETQYF. CDR3 DNA: TGTGCCAGTAGTTCTCGAGGGACAGGGGGTAAAGAGACCCAGTACTTC.

This clonotype appeared many times. CDR3 bases: TGTGCCAGCAGTGACTCAGCGGGCACAGATACGCAGTATTTT. The encoded protein is CASSDSAGTDTQYF. V is TRBV6-4 and J is TRBJ2-3; maybe TRBD2 (5 bases). The V gene lost 0 bases and the J gene lost 1 base, with 5 bases spanning the gap. Per the germline V gene, CDR1 is MRHNA and CDR2 is SNTAGT. The CDR3 extends over 14 amino acids.

In the case of this clonotype: Since the CDR3 does not end with the conserved phenylalanine or tryptophan, this likely comes from a read error. This chain joins TRBV3-1 and TRBJ2-5, with 7 bases identical to TRBD1. The CDR3 has 16 residues. Unmatched junction bases numbered 18, after V lost 5 bases and J lost 9 bases. The germline CDR1 and CDR2 sequences are LGHDT and YNNKEL (reference sequence). CDR3 in amino acids: CASSESWGTEVAAQYL. The CDR3 bases are TGTGCCAGCAGCGAAAGTTGGGGGACAGAAGTGGCGGCCCAGTACCTC.

This clonotype occurred a few times. J is TRBJ2-5 and V is TRBV20-1; D call uncertain. V was shortened by 0 bases and J by 5 bases, with 22 bases between the two germline ends. The CDR3 length is 17 residues. The V gene's germline CDR1 is DFQATT and CDR2 SNEGSKA (reference sequence). CDR3 in amino acids: CSARDSPGSPDRETQYF. In DNA form, the CDR3 reads TGCAGTGCTAGAGATAGTCCCGGAAGCCCTGATCGGGAGACCCAGTACTTC.

This clonotype was counted a few times. This chain uses TRBV28 with TRBJ1-4; 8 nucleotides match TRBD1. V shed 2 bases and J 3 bases; nucleotides not matched to a gene: 2. CDR3 length: 15 amino acids. The germline V gene has CDR1 MDHEN and CDR2 SYDVKM. The CDR3 is CASSLEGQANEKLFF. In DNA, the CDR3 is TGTGCCAGCAGTTTAGAGGGACAGGCTAATGAAAAACTGTTTTTT.

This clonotype has just a few counts. The gene calls are TRBV28 and TRBJ2-3, with D hard to call. Germline V lookup: CDR1 MDHEN, CDR2 SYDVKM. This CDR3 region has 20 residues. Trimming pared 3 bases from V and 1 base from J, leaving 26 bases between. The DNA for the CDR3 is TGTGCCAGCAGTTTTGGTTATGGTCCGGGCCCCGGGCGCCGCACAGATACGCAGTATTTT. Its translation is CASSFGYGPGPGRRTDTQYF.

This clonotype has more than one count but fewer than ten. This chain links TRBV12-3 or TRBV12-4 with TRBJ2-7; D is perhaps TRBD2 (5 bases). The CDR3 length is 14 residues. Trimming stripped 2 bases from V and 0 bases from J, with 8 bases between. The CDR3 DNA sequence: TGTGCCAGCAGTTTACGGAGCGGCTCCTACGAGCAGTACTTC. Protein product: CASSLRSGSYEQYF.